The rows below give T cell receptor beta chains drawn from one sample of a study of blood T cell repertoires in COVID-19. Here immunoSEQ multiplex PCR was the method, and the copy in TCRdb shows in-frame clones only, minus some. This sample has some 400,000 clones, with 80% to 90% found just once. The sample taken for sequencing was PBMCs or T cells enriched from blood (not recorded which). The receptors shown here come from a man aged 25-45 years who had recovered from COVID-19. CDR3s include the opening cysteine and the closing phenylalanine or tryptophan. A D gene is named only where the DNA matches it firmly. A clone size is listed for some rows: how often the clone was seen (once, few, many), or a class if it is expanded.

j_gene	d_gene	abundance	v_gene	CDR3nt	CDR3aa
TRBJ1-6	.	.	TRBV2	TGTGCCAGCAGGGACAGTCCAGTTGATAATTCACCCCTCCACTTT	CASRDSPVDNSPLHF
TRBJ2-2	TRBD1	.	TRBV18	TGTGCCAGCTCTGACAGGGGAAACACCGGGGAGCTGTTTTTT	CASSDRGNTGELFF
TRBJ1-2	TRBD1	many	TRBV29-1	TGCAGCGTTGATAGAGGGACAGGGCCAAACTATGGCTACACCTTC	CSVDRGTGPNYGYTF
TRBJ1-1	.	.	TRBV9	TGTGCCAGCAGCATAGGTCGTAACACTGAAGCTTTCTTT	CASSIGRNTEAFF
TRBJ2-7	.	few	TRBV7-8	TGTGCCAGCAGCGCACAGGGCTACGAGCAGTACTTC	CASSAQGYEQYF
TRBJ1-5	.	once	TRBV2	TGTGCCAGCAGTGCGCCAGGCCAGGGGCCCCAGCATTTT	CASSAPGQGPQHF
TRBJ1-2	.	.	TRBV25-1	TGTGCCAGCAGTGAATGGACAGCTAACTCCTATGGCTACACCTTC	CASSEWTANSYGYTF
TRBJ2-7	TRBD1	few	TRBV6-6	TGTGCCAGCAGTCCGCACCCCGGACAGGGTAGATCCTACGAGCAGTACTTC	CASSPHPGQGRSYEQYF
TRBJ1-2	TRBD1	once	TRBV7-8	TGTGCCAGCAGCCGATTCTTGACAGGGGTGGTAACTAACTATGGCTACACCTTC	CASSRFLTGVVTNYGYTF
TRBJ2-5	.	.	TRBV9	TGTGCCAGCAGCGTAGGGACTGTTCAAGAGACCCAGTACTTC	CASSVGTVQETQYF
TRBJ2-3	TRBD1	.	TRBV27	TGTGCCAGCAGTATGGACAGGGGATTCACAGATACGCAGTATTTT	CASSMDRGFTDTQYF
TRBJ1-2	.	.	TRBV7-2	TGTGCCAGCAGCTTAGGGGCTTCCTATGGCTACACCTTC	CASSLGASYGYTF
TRBJ1-2	.	.	TRBV5-1	TGCGCCAGCAGCGAATGGGGGGATCCAGACTATGGCTACACCTTC	CASSEWGDPDYGYTF
TRBJ1-1	.	.	TRBV12-3/TRBV12-4	TGTGCCAGCAGCCCTGGGGGGGCCTCGGGGGCTTTCTTT	CASSPGGASGAFF
TRBJ2-7	.	.	TRBV5-1	TGCGCCAGCAGCTTGGTTCAGGGGCTGAAGAACGAGCAGTACTTC	CASSLVQGLKNEQYF
TRBJ1-6	TRBD1	.	TRBV3-1/TRBV3-2	TGTGCCAGCAGCCTCCTCCGGGACAGCTATAATTCACCCCTCCACTTT	CASSLLRDSYNSPLHF
TRBJ1-2	.	.	TRBV29-1	TGCAGCGGAGCAGGGGTTTCCGGCTACACCTTC	CSGAGVSGYTF
TRBJ1-4	.	.	TRBV10-3	TGTGCCACCCATGAGGGGGTTAATGAAAAACTGTTTTTT	CATHEGVNEKLFF
TRBJ2-5	.	.	TRBV2	TGTGCCAGCAGAGTGAGGGGGCAAGAGACCCAGTACTTC	CASRVRGQETQYF
TRBJ2-7	TRBD1	.	TRBV7-8	TGTGCCAGCAGCTTCCTCGGCCGGGACAGGGCCTACGAGCAGTACTTC	CASSFLGRDRAYEQYF
TRBJ1-1	TRBD1	few	TRBV4-1	TGCGCCAGCGGTCGAATAGGACAGGGGGCTCGTACTGAAGCTTTCTTT	CASGRIGQGARTEAFF
TRBJ1-4	TRBD1	.	TRBV25-1	TGTGCCAGCAGTCGGACAGGGGCTACTAATGAAAAACTGTTTTTT	CASSRTGATNEKLFF
TRBJ2-5	TRBD1	.	TRBV5-1	TGCGCCAGCAGGAACAGGGGCCTATTGTACCAAGAGACCCAGTACTTC	CASRNRGLLYQETQYF
TRBJ1-5	TRBD1	.	TRBV12-5	TGTGCTAGTGAATCCGGGACAGAAGGCAATCAGCCCCAGCATTTT	CASESGTEGNQPQHF
TRBJ2-2	TRBD1	few	TRBV4-1	TGCGCCAGCAGCCAAGCGACAGGGAACGGGGAGCTGTTTTTT	CASSQATGNGELFF
TRBJ1-4	.	.	TRBV7-6	TGTGCCAGCAGCTTAGAGGGGCCGTCAACTAATGAAAAACTGTTTTTT	CASSLEGPSTNEKLFF
TRBJ2-2	.	.	TRBV7-2	TGTGCCAGCAGCTTAGTGGCGGGGCAGGGCGGGGAGCTGTTTTTT	CASSLVAGQGGELFF
TRBJ1-6	.	.	TRBV7-8	TGTGCCAGCAGCCTCGACAGTACAAATTCACCCCTCCACTTT	CASSLDSTNSPLHF
TRBJ2-1	TRBD2	few	TRBV7-2	TGTGCCAGCAGCTTAGCGGGGGGGGTCTTTAATGAGCAGTTCTTC	CASSLAGGVFNEQFF
TRBJ1-4	.	.	TRBV18	TGTGCCAGCTCACCAAATGCGGGGACGACTAATGAAAAACTGTTTTTT	CASSPNAGTTNEKLFF
TRBJ1-4	.	.	TRBV27	TGTGCCAGCAGACGGACAGCAACTAATGAAAAACTGTTTTTT	CASRRTATNEKLFF
TRBJ2-3	.	once	TRBV10-3	TGTGCCATCAGTGGGCAGCAGGGTCAAGATACGCAGTATTTT	CAISGQQGQDTQYF
TRBJ2-7	.	.	TRBV27	TGTGCCAGCAGCCAGGGTGGTTCCTACGAGCAGTACTTC	CASSQGGSYEQYF
TRBJ1-1	.	.	TRBV18	TGTGCCAGCTCACCCCCCGGCGGTTTGAACACTGAAGCTTTCTTT	CASSPPGGLNTEAFF
TRBJ1-5	.	.	TRBV27	TGTGCCAGCAGTTATAGAGGCAATCAGCCCCAGCATTTT	CASSYRGNQPQHF
TRBJ1-6	TRBD1	.	TRBV9	TGTGCCAGCAGCGTAGCACCGACAGGGCTGGATTCACCCCTCCACTTT	CASSVAPTGLDSPLHF
TRBJ2-5	.	.	TRBV3-1/TRBV3-2	TGTGCCAGCAGCCCAGCTAGTGCTTCGTCTAAAGAGACCCAGTACTTC	CASSPASASSKETQYF
TRBJ2-5	.	.	TRBV6-2/TRBV6-3	TGTGCCAGCAGTTACCTTTCCGGACAGCGAGAGACCCAGTACTTC	CASSYLSGQRETQYF
TRBJ1-1	.	.	TRBV30	TGTGCCTGGAGTGTAGCCCTGAACACTGAAGCTTTCTTT	CAWSVALNTEAFF
TRBJ1-5	TRBD1	.	TRBV15	TGTGCCACCAGCGCCCCCGGGACAGGGTCTCAGCCCCAGCATTTT	CATSAPGTGSQPQHF
TRBJ1-2	.	.	TRBV6-6	TGTGCCAGCAGTTACGAGTCCCCCCGAGCTAACTATGGCTACACCTTC	CASSYESPRANYGYTF